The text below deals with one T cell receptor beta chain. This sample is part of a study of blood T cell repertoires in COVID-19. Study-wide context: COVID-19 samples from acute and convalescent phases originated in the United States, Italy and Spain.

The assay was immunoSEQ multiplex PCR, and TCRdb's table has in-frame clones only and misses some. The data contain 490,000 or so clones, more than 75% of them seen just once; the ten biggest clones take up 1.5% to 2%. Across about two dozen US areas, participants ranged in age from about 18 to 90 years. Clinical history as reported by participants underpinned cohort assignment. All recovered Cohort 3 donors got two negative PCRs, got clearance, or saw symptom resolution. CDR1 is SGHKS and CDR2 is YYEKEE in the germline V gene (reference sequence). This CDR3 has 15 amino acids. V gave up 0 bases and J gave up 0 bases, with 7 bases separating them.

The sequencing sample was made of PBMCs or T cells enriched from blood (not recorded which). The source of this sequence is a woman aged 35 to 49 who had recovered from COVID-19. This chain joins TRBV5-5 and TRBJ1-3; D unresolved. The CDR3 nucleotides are TGTGCCAGCAGCTTGGACCTAATCTCTGGAAACACCATATATTTT. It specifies CASSLDLISGNTIYF.